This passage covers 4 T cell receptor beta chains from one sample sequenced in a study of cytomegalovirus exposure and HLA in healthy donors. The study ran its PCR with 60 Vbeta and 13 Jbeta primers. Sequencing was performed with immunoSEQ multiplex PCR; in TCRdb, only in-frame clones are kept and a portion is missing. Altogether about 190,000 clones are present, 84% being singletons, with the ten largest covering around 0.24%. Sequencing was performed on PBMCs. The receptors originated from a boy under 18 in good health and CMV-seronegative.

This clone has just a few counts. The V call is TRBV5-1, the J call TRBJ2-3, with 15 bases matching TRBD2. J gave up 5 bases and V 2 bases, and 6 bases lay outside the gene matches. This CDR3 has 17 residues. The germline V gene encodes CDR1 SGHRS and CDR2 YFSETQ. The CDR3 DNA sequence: TGCGCCAGCAGCTTCTCCGGACTAGCGGGGGGGAGAGATACGCAGTATTTT. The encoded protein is CASSFSGLAGGRDTQYF.

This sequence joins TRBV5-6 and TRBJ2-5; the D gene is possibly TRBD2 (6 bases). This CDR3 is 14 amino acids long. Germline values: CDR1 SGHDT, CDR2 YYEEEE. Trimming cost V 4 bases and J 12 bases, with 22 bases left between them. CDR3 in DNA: TGTGCCAGCAGCCCCTCCCCAAAGCGGGCAGGAGAGTACTTC. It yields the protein CASSPSPKRAGEYF.

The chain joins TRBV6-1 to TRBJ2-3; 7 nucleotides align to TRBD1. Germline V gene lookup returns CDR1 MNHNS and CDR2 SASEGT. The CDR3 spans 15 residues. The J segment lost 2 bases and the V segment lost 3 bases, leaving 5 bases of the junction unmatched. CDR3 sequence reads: CASSEATGFTDTQYF. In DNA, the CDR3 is TGTGCCAGCAGTGAGGCGACAGGGTTCACAGATACGCAGTATTTT.

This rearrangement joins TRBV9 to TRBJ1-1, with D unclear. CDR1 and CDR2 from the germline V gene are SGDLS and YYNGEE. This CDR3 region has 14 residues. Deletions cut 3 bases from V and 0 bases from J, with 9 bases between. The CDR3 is CASSEAGLNTEAFF. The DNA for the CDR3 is TGTGCCAGCAGCGAGGCTGGGCTGAACACTGAAGCTTTCTTT.